This entry concerns a single TCR beta chain. The antigen is unknown. The data were produced by immunoSEQ multiplex PCR, yet TCRdb's version contains in-frame clones alone and is incomplete. This sample carries some 2,500,000 clones, around 92% of them seen once, and the ten largest clones take approximately 0.39%. This specimen belongs to a study of shared clonotypes between healthy human individuals. Study outcomes and limitations: Generally, naive subsets (rather than memory subsets) showed larger estimated richness. Clonotype sharing levels among donors were expected to vary with sequencing depth.

The CDR3 covers 15 residues. Between the trimmed V and J ends, which lost 3 bases and 4 bases, there was a span of 15 bases. The V gene's germline CDR1 is SNHLY and CDR2 FYNNEI. This clonotype was sampled from a young man in good health. Some clones in this sample may be carry-over from other donors' samples. The V call is TRBV2, the J call TRBJ2-5; no reliable D call. Material: naive CD4+ T cells from PBMCs. Subset in this sample: CD45RA+ positively selected. CDR3 nucleotides: TGTGCCAGCAGTGACGTACTGGGGTCCAGAGAGACCCAGTACTTC. This gives the protein CASSDVLGSRETQYF.